This TCR beta chain was captured in a study of T cell changes during pregnancy in multiple sclerosis. Measured with immunoSEQ multiplex PCR; TCRdb has only the in-frame clones, and not every one. The sample has some 70,000 clones, approximately 90% seen once. The sample in question was peripheral blood, obtained in the third trimester of pregnancy. The clonotype was recovered from a female donor with multiple sclerosis, enrolled in a pregnancy study.

CDR3 nucleotide sequence: TGTGCCAGCAGTTTCGTGGGGACAGGGCACTACGAGCAGTACTTC. This encodes CASSFVGTGHYEQYF. The chain employs TRBV28 and TRBJ2-7; 9 bases line up with TRBD1. V lost 3 bases, J lost 3 bases, and 6 bases stayed unmatched. Germline loops: CDR1 MDHEN, CDR2 SYDVKM. The CDR3 extends over 15 amino acids.